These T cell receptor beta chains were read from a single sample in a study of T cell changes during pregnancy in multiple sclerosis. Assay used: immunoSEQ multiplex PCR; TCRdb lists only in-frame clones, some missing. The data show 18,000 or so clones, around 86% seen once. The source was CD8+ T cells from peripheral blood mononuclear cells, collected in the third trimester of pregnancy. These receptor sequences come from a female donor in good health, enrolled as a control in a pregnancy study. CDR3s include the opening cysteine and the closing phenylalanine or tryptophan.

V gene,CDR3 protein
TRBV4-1,CASSQESQVPTYEQYF
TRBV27,CASTETGGETQYF
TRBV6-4,CASSEDGTPNEQFF
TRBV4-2,CASSLGRLAGTQETQYF
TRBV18,CASSPPAFNEQFF
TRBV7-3,CASSLNPAGYNEQFF
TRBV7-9,CASSSDGAGGHYEQYF
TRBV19,CASSPRTDLSSIGPYGAFRYGYTF
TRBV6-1,CASSERAEGTQYF
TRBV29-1,CSVESNGYTF
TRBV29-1,CSTGGYGNEQFF
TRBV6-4,CASGTSGGTDTQYF
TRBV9,CASSVSSGNPYEQYF
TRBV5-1,CASRGANEQFF
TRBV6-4,CASSPGQGAGELFF
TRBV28,CASSFGQPQHF
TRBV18,CASSLDGQASSYEQYF
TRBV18,CASSPPGLAGGLSYEQYF
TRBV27,CASSLYGQINTEAFF
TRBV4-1,CASSHQGNQPQHF
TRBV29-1,CSVETGSNQPQHF
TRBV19,CASSPQGHLYGYTF
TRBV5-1,CASSPVAGSNEKLFF
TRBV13,CASRPTSGTPYNEQFF
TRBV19,CASSPPTGNTEAFF
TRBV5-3,CARSRGINEKLFF
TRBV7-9,CASSSKTGRYEQYF